This is a list of T cell receptor beta chains from one sample in a study of T cell repertoires in cytomegalovirus infection. A single record per CDR3 protein comes from TCRdb applying MiXCR to the reads. The sample consists of under 350,000 distinct CDR3 sequences, about 8.8% of them appearing once. Material: PBMCs. The receptors here all came from a human donor in good health (CMV status not recorded). Some clones in this sample may be carry-over from other donors' samples. Each CDR3 is given with its conserved first and last residue. Fields, in order: J gene, V gene, D gene, clone size, CDR3 protein, CDR3 DNA. A D gene is named only where the DNA matches it firmly. Rows may omit the clone size; those that give it use once, few, many or a size class.

TRBJ2-3 | TRBV11-2 | . | many | CASSLGVGDTQYF | TGTGCCAGCAGCCTAGGGGTGGGAGATACGCAGTATTTT
TRBJ1-2 | TRBV28 | . | . | CTSSSSRGNLRALYGYTF | TGTACCAGCAGTTCTTCTAGGGGGAACCTGAGGGCTCTATATGGCTACACCTTC
TRBJ1-1 | TRBV20-1 | . | many | CSARDALSPEAFF | TGCAGTGCTAGAGATGCTTTGAGCCCTGAAGCTTTCTTT
TRBJ1-1 | TRBV2 | . | few | CASKRTEAFF | TGTGCCAGCAAGCGAACTGAAGCTTTCTTT
TRBJ1-6 | TRBV7-8 | . | many | CASSSRGRSPLHF | TGTGCCAGCAGCAGCAGGGGTCGTTCACCCCTCCACTTT
TRBJ1-5 | TRBV6-1 | . | many | CASSEVGSNQPQHF | TGTGCCAGCAGTGAAGTAGGAAGCAATCAGCCCCAGCATTTT
TRBJ2-1 | TRBV6-5 | . | . | CASSYSRNANNEQFF | TGTGCCAGCAGTTACTCCCGAAATGCCAACAATGAGCAGTTCTTC
TRBJ2-1 | TRBV5-4 | TRBD1 | many | CASARDRGYNEQFF | TGTGCCAGTGCCCGGGACAGGGGGTACAATGAGCAGTTCTTC
TRBJ1-5 | TRBV4-2 | TRBD1 | many | CASSPGTGDNQPQHF | TGTGCCAGCAGCCCCGGGACAGGGGACAATCAGCCCCAGCATTTT
TRBJ2-5 | TRBV6-2/TRBV6-3 | . | many | CASSGTMGTQYF | TGTGCCAGCAGCGGGACGATGGGTACCCAGTACTTC
TRBJ1-1 | TRBV9 | . | few | CASSVAGRGTEAFF | TGTGCCAGCAGCGTAGCAGGACGGGGGACTGAAGCTTTCTTT
TRBJ2-6 | TRBV20-1 | TRBD1 | many | CSASGDRDFGGANVLTF | TGCAGTGCTAGTGGAGACAGGGATTTTGGGGGGGCCAACGTCCTGACTTTC
TRBJ2-1 | TRBV7-9 | TRBD2 | many | CASSLRAPGLAGPSSYNEQFF | TGTGCCAGCAGCTTAAGGGCCCCGGGACTAGCGGGTCCGAGCTCCTACAATGAGCAGTTCTTC
TRBJ2-7 | TRBV12-3/TRBV12-4 | TRBD1 | few | CASSRHGGQGYEQYF | TGTGCCAGCAGTCGACACGGCGGACAGGGATACGAGCAGTACTTC
TRBJ1-5 | TRBV27 | TRBD1 | few | CASPPARTGVNSNQPQHF | TGTGCCAGCCCCCCGGCCCGGACAGGAGTAAATAGCAATCAGCCCCAGCATTTT
TRBJ2-7 | TRBV12-3/TRBV12-4 | . | many | CASSYRVGVAYEQYF | TGTGCCAGCAGTTACAGGGTTGGGGTCGCCTACGAGCAGTACTTC
TRBJ1-6 | TRBV7-2 | TRBD1 | many | CASTIRGQVSYNSPLHF | TGTGCCAGCACCATTAGGGGGCAGGTCTCCTATAATTCACCCCTCCACTTT
TRBJ1-3 | TRBV29-1 | . | many | CSAERRTSGNTIYF | TGCAGCGCAGAACGTCGGACCTCTGGAAACACCATATATTTT
TRBJ1-1 | TRBV6-4 | . | many | CASSDQGLAGEAFF | TGTGCCAGCAGTGACCAGGGCCTCGCGGGGGAAGCTTTCTTT
TRBJ2-1 | TRBV20-1 | TRBD1 | few | CSARDLGQGAYNEQFF | TGCAGTGCTAGAGATTTAGGGCAGGGGGCCTACAATGAGCAGTTCTTC
TRBJ2-3 | TRBV6-1 | . | many | CASEGLGSTDTQYF | TGTGCCAGCGAAGGGTTAGGGAGCACAGATACGCAGTATTTT
TRBJ2-2 | TRBV6-1 | TRBD2 | many | CASSAQQRGAWNTGELFF | TGTGCCAGCAGTGCCCAGCAGCGGGGGGCTTGGAACACCGGGGAGCTGTTTTTT
TRBJ2-1 | TRBV7-2 | . | many | CASSRQQSSYNEQFF | TGTGCCAGCAGCAGACAGCAGAGCTCCTACAATGAGCAGTTCTTC
TRBJ1-1 | TRBV28 | . | . | CASSSLGLEAFF | TGTGCCAGCAGTTCCCTTGGCCTTGAAGCTTTCTTT
TRBJ2-7 | TRBV7-8 | TRBD2 | many | CASSLGFGTTKGEQYF | TGTGCCAGCAGCCTGGGGTTTGGGACTACCAAGGGGGAGCAGTACTTC
TRBJ1-2 | TRBV7-3 | . | many | CASSLGPGQNYGYTF | TGTGCCAGCAGCTTAGGCCCAGGACAGAACTATGGCTACACCTTC
TRBJ1-5 | TRBV28 | TRBD1 | few | CASSDQETGFTEPQHF | TGTGCCAGCAGTGATCAAGAGACAGGGTTTACGGAGCCCCAGCATTTT
TRBJ2-3 | TRBV20-1 | . | few | CSADPWGAADTQYF | TGCAGTGCTGACCCGTGGGGAGCGGCAGATACGCAGTATTTT
TRBJ2-3 | TRBV6-5 | . | . | CASRRGLARRTDTQYF | TGTGCCAGCCGGAGGGGGCTAGCGAGAAGAACAGATACGCAGTATTTT
TRBJ2-5 | TRBV7-2 | . | many | CASSLGWAGNQETQYF | TGTGCCAGCAGCTTAGGATGGGCGGGAAACCAAGAGACCCAGTACTTC
TRBJ1-1 | TRBV12-3/TRBV12-4 | . | many | CASSVRRQVSEAFF | TGTGCCAGCAGTGTAAGGCGACAGGTTTCTGAAGCTTTCTTT
TRBJ1-3 | TRBV3-1 | TRBD1 | . | CASSHSGGASGNTIYF | TGTGCCAGCAGCCATTCAGGGGGCGCGAGTGGAAACACCATATATTTT
TRBJ2-2 | TRBV19 | . | many | CASRLDRYTGELFF | TGTGCCAGTAGGCTTGACAGATACACCGGGGAGCTGTTTTTT
TRBJ2-3 | TRBV20-1 | TRBD1 | . | CSARGQGANTDTQYF | TGCAGTGCTAGAGGACAGGGGGCGAACACAGATACGCAGTATTTT
TRBJ2-5 | TRBV29-1 | . | few | CSVDVSQETQYF | TGCAGCGTTGATGTCAGTCAAGAGACCCAGTACTTC
TRBJ2-1 | TRBV6-5 | . | many | CASSYGGPYNEQFF | TGTGCCAGCAGTTACGGCGGACCCTACAATGAGCAGTTCTTC
TRBJ2-5 | TRBV7-3 | TRBD2 | many | CASSPGLARIETQYF | TGTGCCAGCAGCCCAGGACTAGCGAGGATTGAGACCCAGTACTTC
TRBJ2-6 | TRBV29-1 | . | few | CSVHRAGANVLTF | TGCAGCGTCCACAGGGCTGGGGCCAACGTCCTGACTTTC
TRBJ2-4 | TRBV4-2 | . | few | CASSQEGNKNIQYF | TGTGCCAGCAGCCAAGAGGGGAACAAGAACATTCAGTACTTC